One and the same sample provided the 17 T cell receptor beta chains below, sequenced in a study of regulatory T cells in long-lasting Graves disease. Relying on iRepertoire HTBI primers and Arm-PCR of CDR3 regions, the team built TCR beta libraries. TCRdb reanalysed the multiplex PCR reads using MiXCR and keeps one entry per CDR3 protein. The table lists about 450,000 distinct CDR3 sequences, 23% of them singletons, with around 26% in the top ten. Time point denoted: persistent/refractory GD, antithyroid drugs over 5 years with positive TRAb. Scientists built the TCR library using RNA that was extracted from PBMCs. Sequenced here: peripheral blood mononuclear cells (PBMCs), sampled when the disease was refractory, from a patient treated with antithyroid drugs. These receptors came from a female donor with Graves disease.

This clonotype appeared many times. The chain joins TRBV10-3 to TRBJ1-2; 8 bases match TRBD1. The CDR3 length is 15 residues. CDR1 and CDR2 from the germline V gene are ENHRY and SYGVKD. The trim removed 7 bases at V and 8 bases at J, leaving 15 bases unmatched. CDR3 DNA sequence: TGTGCCATCAAAGGGAGGACAGGGAGTTCGGAGGGCTACACCTTC. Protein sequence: CAIKGRTGSSEGYTF.

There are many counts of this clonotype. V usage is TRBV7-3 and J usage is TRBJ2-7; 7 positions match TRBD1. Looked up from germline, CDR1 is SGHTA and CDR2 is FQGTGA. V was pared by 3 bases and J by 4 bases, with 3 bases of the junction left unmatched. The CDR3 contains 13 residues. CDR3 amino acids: CASSFDRAYEQYF. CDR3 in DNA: TGTGCCAGCAGCTTCGACAGGGCTTACGAGCAGTACTTC.

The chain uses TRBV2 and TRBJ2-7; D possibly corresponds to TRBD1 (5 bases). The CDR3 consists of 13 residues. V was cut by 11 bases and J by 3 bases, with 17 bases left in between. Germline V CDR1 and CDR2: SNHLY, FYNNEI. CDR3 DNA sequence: TGTGCCGGCGGTGACAGCGAGAACTACGAGCAGTACTTC. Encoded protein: CAGGDSENYEQYF.

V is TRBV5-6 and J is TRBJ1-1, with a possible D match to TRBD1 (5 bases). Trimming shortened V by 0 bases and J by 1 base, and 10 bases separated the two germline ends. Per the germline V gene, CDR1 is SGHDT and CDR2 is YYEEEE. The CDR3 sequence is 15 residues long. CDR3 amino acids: CASSLARAKNTEAFF. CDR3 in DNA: TGTGCCAGCAGCTTGGCCAGGGCGAAGAACACTGAAGCTTTCTTT.

CDR3: CASAALSGGLKTQYF. Written as DNA, the CDR3 is TGCGCCAGCGCAGCCCTTAGCGGGGGGCTAAAGACCCAGTACTTC. This chain joins TRBV4-1 and TRBJ2-5; 10 positions match TRBD2. The CDR3 covers 15 residues. Trimming removed 8 bases from V and 6 bases from J; junction bases left unmatched: 12. Germline V gene data show CDR1 as MGHRA and CDR2 as YSYEKL.

CDR3 DNA: TGTGCCAGCAGTTTATACAGGGGCAAAGTCTACGAGCAGTACTTC. Translated, it gives CASSLYRGKVYEQYF. V gene TRBV12-3 or TRBV12-4 combines with J gene TRBJ2-7, with 7 bases that match TRBD1. The CDR3 totals 15 residues. V lost 2 bases and J lost 3; bases outside the gene matches: 7.

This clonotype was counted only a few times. The CDR3, as DNA: TGCGCCAGCAGCTTGGGACGGAGCATGAACACTGAAGCTTTCTTT. As protein: CASSLGRSMNTEAFF. The chain is built from TRBV5-1 and TRBJ1-1; D ambiguous. Trimming took off 0 bases at V and 0 bases at J, with 9 bases between the two ends. The germline V gene encodes CDR1 SGHRS and CDR2 YFSETQ. This CDR3 contains 15 residues.

CDR3 in amino acids: CASSTTSASSYEQYF. Here the CDR3 DNA reads TGTGCCAGCTCAACCACTAGCGCTAGCTCCTACGAGCAGTACTTC. The rearrangement joins TRBV18 to TRBJ2-7, with 7 bases aligning to TRBD2. V shed 5 bases and J 0 bases; nucleotides not matched to a gene: 7. CDR3 length: 15 amino acids. Germline-derived CDR1 and CDR2 are KGHSH and LQKENI.

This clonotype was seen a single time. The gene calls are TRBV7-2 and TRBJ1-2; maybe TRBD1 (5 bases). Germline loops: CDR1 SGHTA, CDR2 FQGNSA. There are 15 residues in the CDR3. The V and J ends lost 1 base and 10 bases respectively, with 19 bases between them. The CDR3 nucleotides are TGTGCCAGCAGCTTAGATTACGGGCGACGGGGGGACTACACCTTC. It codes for CASSLDYGRRGDYTF.

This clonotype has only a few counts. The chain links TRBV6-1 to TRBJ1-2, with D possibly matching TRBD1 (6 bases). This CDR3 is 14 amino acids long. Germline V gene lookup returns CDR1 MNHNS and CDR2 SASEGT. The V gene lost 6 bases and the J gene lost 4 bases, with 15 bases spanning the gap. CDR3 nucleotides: TGTGCCAGCAGGTTACCGGACAGCCTCTATGGCTACACCTTC. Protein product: CASRLPDSLYGYTF.

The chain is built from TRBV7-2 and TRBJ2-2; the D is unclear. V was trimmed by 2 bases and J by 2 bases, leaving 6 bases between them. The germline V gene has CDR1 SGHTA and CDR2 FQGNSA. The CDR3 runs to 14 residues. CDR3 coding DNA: TGTGCCAGCAGCTTACCCCTTAACACCGGGGAGCTGTTTTTT. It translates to CASSLPLNTGELFF.

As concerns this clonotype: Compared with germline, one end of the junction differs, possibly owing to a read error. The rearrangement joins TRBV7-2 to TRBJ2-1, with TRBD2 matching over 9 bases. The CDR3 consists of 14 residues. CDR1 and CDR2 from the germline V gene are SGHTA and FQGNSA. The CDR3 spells CASTLAGVYNEQFF. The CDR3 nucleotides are TGTGCCAGCACCTTAGCGGGGGTGTACAATGAGCAGTTCTTC.

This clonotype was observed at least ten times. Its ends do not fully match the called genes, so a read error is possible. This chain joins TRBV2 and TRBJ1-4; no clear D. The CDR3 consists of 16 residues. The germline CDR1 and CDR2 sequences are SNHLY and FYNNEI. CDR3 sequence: CASSESRQNLMKKDFF. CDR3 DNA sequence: TGTGCCAGCAGTGAAAGTCGTCAGAACTTAATGAAAAAGGATTTCTTT. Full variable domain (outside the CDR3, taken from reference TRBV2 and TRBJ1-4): EPEVTQTPSHQVTQMGQEVILRCVPISNHLYFYWYRQILGQKVEFLVSFYNNEISEKSEIFDDQFSVERPDGSNFTLKIRSTKLEDSAMYFCASSESRQNLMKKDFFGSGTQLSVL.

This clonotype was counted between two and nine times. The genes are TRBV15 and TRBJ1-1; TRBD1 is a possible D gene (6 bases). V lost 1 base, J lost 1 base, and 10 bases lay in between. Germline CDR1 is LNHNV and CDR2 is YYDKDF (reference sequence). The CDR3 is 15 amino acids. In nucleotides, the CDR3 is TGTGCCACCAGCAGAGGCCTCAGGGGGAACACTGAAGCTTTCTTT. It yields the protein CATSRGLRGNTEAFF.

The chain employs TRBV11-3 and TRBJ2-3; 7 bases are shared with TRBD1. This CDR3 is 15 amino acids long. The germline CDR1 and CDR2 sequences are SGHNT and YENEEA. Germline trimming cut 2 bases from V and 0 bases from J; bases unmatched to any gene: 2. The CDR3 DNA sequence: TGTGCCAGCAGCTTAAGGGACAGTAGCACAGATACGCAGTATTTT. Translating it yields CASSLRDSSTDTQYF.

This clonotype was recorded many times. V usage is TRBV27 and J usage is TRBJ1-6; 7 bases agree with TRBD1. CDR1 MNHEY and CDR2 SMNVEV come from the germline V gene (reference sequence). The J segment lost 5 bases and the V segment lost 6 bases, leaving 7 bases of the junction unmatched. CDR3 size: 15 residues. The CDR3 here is CASRGGAVDNSPLHF. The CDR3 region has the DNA TGTGCCAGCAGAGGGGGCGCGGTAGATAATTCACCCCTCCACTTT.

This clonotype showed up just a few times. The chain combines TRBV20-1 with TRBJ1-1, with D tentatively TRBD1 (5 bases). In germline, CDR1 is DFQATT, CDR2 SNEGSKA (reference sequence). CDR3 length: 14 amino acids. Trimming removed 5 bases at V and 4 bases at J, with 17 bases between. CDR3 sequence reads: CSARDRRESTEAFF. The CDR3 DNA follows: TGCAGTGCTCGGGACCGACGGGAGTCCACTGAAGCTTTCTTT.